A single sample is the source of the 3 T cell receptor beta chains below, sequenced in a study of blood T cell repertoires in COVID-19. The assay was immunoSEQ multiplex PCR, and TCRdb's table has in-frame clones only and misses some. Of about 400,000 clones in the sample, 70% to 90% are singletons; the top ten hold over 0.9%. The sample was PBMCs or T cells enriched from blood (not recorded which). The receptor source for this set is a woman in her thirties with acute COVID-19.

CDR3 coding DNA: TGTGCCAGCAGCCAAAACAGCGAAAAACTGTTTTTT. This codes for CASSQNSEKLFF. V gene TRBV3-1 (or the pseudogene TRBV3-2) combines with J gene TRBJ1-4; D call uncertain. Germline CDR1 LGHDT, CDR2 YNNKEL (reference sequence). This CDR3 comprises 12 residues. The ends were cut back, 2 bases at V and 8 bases at J, with 6 bases in the middle.

The chain joins TRBV11-2 to TRBJ2-1; no definite D call. V lost 1 base to trimming and J lost 3 bases, with 4 bases between them. In germline, CDR1 is SGHAT, CDR2 FQNNGV. This CDR3 has 13 residues. The CDR3 protein is CASSLGLYNEQFF. The CDR3 DNA reads as TGTGCCAGCAGCTTAGGACTCTACAATGAGCAGTTCTTC.

The V call is TRBV7-6, the J call TRBJ2-5; D is possibly TRBD2 (5 bases). The CDR3 is 17 residues long. The germline gives CDR1 SGHVS, CDR2 FNYEAQ. Between the trimmed V and J ends, which lost 0 bases and 5 bases, there was a span of 19 bases. The CDR3 nucleotides read TGTGCCAGCAGCTTAGCGAACAAGGCGGGTTATTGGGAGACCCAGTACTTC. Its translation: CASSLANKAGYWETQYF. The full variable domain, rest sourced from reference TRBV7-6 and TRBJ2-5, is GAGVSQSPRYKVTKRGQDVALRCDPISGHVSLYWYRQALGQGPEFLTYFNYEAQQDKSGLPNDRFSAERPEGSISTLTIQRTEQRDSAMYRCASSLANKAGYWETQYFGPGTRLLVL.